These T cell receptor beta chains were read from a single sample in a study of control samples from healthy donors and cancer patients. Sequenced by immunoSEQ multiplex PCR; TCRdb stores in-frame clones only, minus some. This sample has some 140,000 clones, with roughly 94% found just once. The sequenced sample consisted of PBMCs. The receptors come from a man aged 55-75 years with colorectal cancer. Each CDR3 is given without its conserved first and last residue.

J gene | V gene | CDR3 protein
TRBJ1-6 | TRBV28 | ASSLSDSAHSPLH
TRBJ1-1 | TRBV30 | AWSPGLAGTEAF
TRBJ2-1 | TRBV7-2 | ASSPTGPGLNYNEQF
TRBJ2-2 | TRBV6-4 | ASSDEAGTGELF
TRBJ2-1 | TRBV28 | ASTLERGGYNEQF
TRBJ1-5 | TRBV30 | AWSEGDQPQH
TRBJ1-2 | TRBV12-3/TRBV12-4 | ASSLIGRRGYT
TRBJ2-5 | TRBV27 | ASRPDWAETQY
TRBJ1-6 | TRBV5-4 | ASSPDSPGSPLH
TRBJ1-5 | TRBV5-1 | ASSPGTGVGNQPQH
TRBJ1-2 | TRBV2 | ASSEVRTDGYT
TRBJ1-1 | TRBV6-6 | ASSRLTEAF
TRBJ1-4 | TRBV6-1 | ASSEAGGRGNEKLF
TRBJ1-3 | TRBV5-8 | ASSSIARGASGNTIY
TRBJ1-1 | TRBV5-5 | ASSVTANTEAF
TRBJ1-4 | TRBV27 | ASSSPGTGGEKLF
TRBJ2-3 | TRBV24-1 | ATSGSFHPDTQY
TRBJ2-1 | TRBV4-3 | ASSLVRGGEQF
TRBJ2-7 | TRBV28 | ASSRATSSYEQY
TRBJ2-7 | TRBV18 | ASSPPQGNEQY
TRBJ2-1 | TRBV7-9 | ASSLGQGPVGYNEQF
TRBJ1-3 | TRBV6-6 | ASRTKTRGQRNTIY
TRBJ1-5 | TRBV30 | AWSVGGDSNQPQH
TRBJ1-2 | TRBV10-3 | AITPGANYGYT
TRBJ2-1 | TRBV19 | ASSHRTGEQF
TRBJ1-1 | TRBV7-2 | ASSLQGKTEAF
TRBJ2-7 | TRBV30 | AWSGTVPYEQY
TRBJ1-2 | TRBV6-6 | ASSPTGGYT
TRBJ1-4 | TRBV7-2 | ASSLGEVQSVKLF
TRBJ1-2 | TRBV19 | ASSERIENYGYT
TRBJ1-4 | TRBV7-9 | ASSPATGSPNEKLF
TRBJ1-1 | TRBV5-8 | ASSLDRGGAGRTSEAF
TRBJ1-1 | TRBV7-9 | ASSPQTGAF
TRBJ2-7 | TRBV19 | ASSGTSGYEQY
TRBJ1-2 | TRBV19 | ASRLSRDVYGYT
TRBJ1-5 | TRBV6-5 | ASTPGQGYQPQH
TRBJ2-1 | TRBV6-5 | ASSYTGELSDEQF
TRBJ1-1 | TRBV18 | ASSADVNTEAF
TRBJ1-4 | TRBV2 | ASSAGQNEKLF
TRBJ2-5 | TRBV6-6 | ASRLLQYQETQY
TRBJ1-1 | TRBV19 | ASSIPGGTEAF
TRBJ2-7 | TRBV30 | AWSPLANRYEQY
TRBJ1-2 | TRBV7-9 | ASSLFPNRRAGENYGYT
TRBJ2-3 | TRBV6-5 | ASSYSASGGPDTQY
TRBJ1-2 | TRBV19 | ASRPPGQGVVGYT
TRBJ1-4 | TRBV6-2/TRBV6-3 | ASSPGTSVNEKLF